One and the same sample provided the 32 T cell receptor beta chains below, sequenced in a study of shared clonotypes between healthy human individuals. Naive CD8 populations comprised CD45RO-negative cells positively selected for CCR7, excluding terminally differentiated effector memory CD45RA+ cells. Data came from immunoSEQ multiplex PCR; TCRdb stores just in-frame clones and leaves some out. The sample has about 2.1 million clones, 80% to 95% seen once. Source material: naive CD8+ T cells from PBMCs. These receptors came from a man aged 18-30 years in good health. Some clones in this sample may be carry-over from other donors' samples.

The CDR3 loop is CASSIDREGANVLTF. CDR3 sequence (DNA): TGTGCCAGTAGTATTGACAGGGAGGGGGCCAACGTCCTGACTTTC. The V gene is TRBV19, the J gene TRBJ2-6, with 7 nucleotides matching TRBD1. The CDR3 runs to 15 residues. From germline, CDR1 is LNHDA and CDR2 SQIVND (reference sequence). V dropped 3 bases and J dropped 4; count of bases not matched to a gene: 3.

The chain is built from TRBV11-2 and TRBJ2-7; TRBD1 matches 7 bases. CDR1 and CDR2 from the germline V gene are SGHAT and FQNNGV. This CDR3 region has 14 residues. The junction had 3 bases not matched to a gene; V was cut back by 1 base and J by 3 bases. The CDR3 bases are TGTGCCAGCAGCTTAGGGGGGACAGTCTACGAGCAGTACTTC. It translates to CASSLGGTVYEQYF.

The chain has TRBV9 and TRBJ2-3, with 7 positions matching TRBD2. The V and J ends lost 4 bases and 4 bases, in that order; junction bases with no gene match: 3. CDR3 length equals 13 residues. Per germline, CDR1 SGDLS and CDR2 YYNGEE. CDR3 sequence reads: CASSPRGADTQYF. In DNA form, the CDR3 reads TGTGCCAGCAGCCCTCGGGGGGCAGATACGCAGTATTTT.

The chain links TRBV5-1 to TRBJ1-1; D is unresolved. Germline V CDR1 and CDR2: SGHRS, YFSETQ. Trimming shortened V by 2 bases and J by 0 bases, and 5 bases separated the two germline ends. This CDR3 comprises 13 residues. The CDR3: CASSFTMNTEAFF. CDR3 in DNA: TGCGCCAGCAGCTTCACTATGAACACTGAAGCTTTCTTT.

V is TRBV28 and J is TRBJ1-2, with D unclear. V lost 6 bases, J lost 4 bases, and 27 bases lay in between. Germline V gene lookup returns CDR1 MDHEN and CDR2 SYDVKM. The CDR3 extends over 18 amino acids. The CDR3 DNA is TGTGCCAGCAGCCCATACCCCCCGTTTGAGGACGAGGTCTATGGCTACACCTTC. Translation gives CASSPYPPFEDEVYGYTF.

The chain uses TRBV10-3 and TRBJ2-3; 11 positions match TRBD1. Germline V gene data show CDR1 as ENHRY and CDR2 as SYGVKD. The CDR3 extends over 16 amino acids. Unmatched junction bases numbered 7, after V lost 3 bases and J lost 5 bases. CDR3 DNA: TGTGCCATCAGTGATTTGGGGACAGGGGGGAGAGATACGCAGTATTTT. Encoded protein: CAISDLGTGGRDTQYF.

The genes are TRBV7-2 and TRBJ2-7, with 10 bases lining up with TRBD2. The germline gives CDR1 SGHTA, CDR2 FQGNSA. Trimming at V came to 5 bases and at J to 1 base, leaving 17 bases not matched to a gene. The CDR3 runs 19 residues. The chain's CDR3 is CASSPPLGLAGAPSYEQYF. Here the CDR3 DNA reads TGTGCCAGCAGCCCACCTTTAGGGCTAGCGGGAGCCCCTTCCTACGAGCAGTACTTC. Full variable domain (outside the CDR3, taken from reference TRBV7-2 and TRBJ2-7): GAGVSQSPSNKVTEKGKDVELRCDPISGHTALYWYRQSLGQGLEFLIYFQGNSAPDKSGLPSDRFSAERTGGSVSTLTIQRTQQEDSAVYLCASSPPLGLAGAPSYEQYFGPGTRLTVT.

The chain links TRBV29-1 to TRBJ2-1; 7 bases align to TRBD1. J was trimmed by 6 bases and V by 4 bases; bases with no gene match: 9. The CDR3 spans 14 residues. Germline V gene sequence: CDR1 SQVTM, CDR2 ANQGSEA. The CDR3 DNA sequence: TGCAGCGTTGCCGGGACAGTTCCTTTCAATGAGCAGTTCTTC. Protein product: CSVAGTVPFNEQFF.

This chain uses TRBV4-2 with TRBJ2-7; D is ambiguous. CDR1 is LGHNA, CDR2 YNFKEQ, per germline. The germline V and J ends were trimmed by 1 base and 0 bases, with 13 bases remaining between them. This CDR3 region has 16 residues. CDR3 nucleotides: TGTGCCAGCAGCCAAGGCATCGGCCTTGTCTCCTACGAGCAGTACTTC. Its protein product is CASSQGIGLVSYEQYF.

V usage is TRBV19 and J usage is TRBJ2-7; perhaps TRBD2 as D (6 bases). The V and J ends lost 5 bases and 3 bases respectively, with 14 bases between them. Germline loops: CDR1 LNHDA, CDR2 SQIVND (reference sequence). The CDR3 consists of 14 residues. The CDR3 DNA reads as TGTGCCAGTAGTTGGCGGGGACCTATCTACGAGCAGTACTTC. Its translation is CASSWRGPIYEQYF.

This chain links TRBV7-3 with TRBJ2-3, with 9 bases lining up with TRBD1. Germline V gives CDR1 SGHTA, CDR2 FQGTGA. Trimming removed 5 bases from V and 4 bases from J; junction bases left unmatched: 13. This CDR3 has 17 residues. The CDR3: CASSPVFGTGPPDTQYF. The CDR3 nucleotides read TGTGCCAGCAGCCCCGTGTTTGGGACAGGGCCCCCAGATACGCAGTATTTT.

The chain has TRBV7-8 and TRBJ2-4; D perhaps matches TRBD1 (6 bases). CDR1 and CDR2 from the germline V gene are SGHVS and FQNEAQ. Trimming left V 1 base short and J 1 base short, with 11 bases between. The CDR3 length is 16 residues. CDR3 sequence: CASSLEAGEAKNIQYF. The CDR3 nucleotides read TGTGCCAGCAGCTTAGAGGCAGGGGAGGCCAAAAACATTCAGTACTTC.

V gene TRBV4-1 combines with J gene TRBJ1-4, with D hard to call. The length of the CDR3 is 12 residues. Trimming shortened V by 1 base and J by 7 bases, and 4 bases separated the two germline ends. From germline, CDR1 is MGHRA and CDR2 YSYEKL. In DNA, the CDR3 is TGCGCCAGCAGCCAAGTGGCTGAAAAACTGTTTTTT. Its translation: CASSQVAEKLFF.

Regarding this clone: This sample also contains other DNA sequences that code for the same CDR3. V gene TRBV6-1 combines with J gene TRBJ2-7; 9 positions agree with TRBD2. The CDR3 loop spans 15 amino acids. J was trimmed by 2 bases and V by 0 bases; bases with no gene match: 2. Germline V CDR1 and CDR2: MNHNS, SASEGT. CDR3 loop: CASSEATSGAYEQYF. CDR3 DNA sequence: TGTGCCAGCAGTGAAGCGACTAGCGGAGCCTACGAGCAGTACTTC.

J is TRBJ1-1 and V is TRBV5-5, with a tentative D call TRBD1 (5 bases). The CDR3 length is 14 residues. In germline, CDR1 is SGHKS, CDR2 YYEKEE (reference sequence). Trimming left V 4 bases short and J 4 bases short, with 14 bases between. Written as DNA, the CDR3 is TGTGCCAGCAGCCTAGTTAGGGGCAGCACTGAAGCTTTCTTT. It yields the protein CASSLVRGSTEAFF. Combining the CDR3 with reference TRBV5-5 and TRBJ1-1 gives the whole variable domain DAGVTQSPTHLIKTRGQQVTLRCSPISGHKSVSWYQQVLGQGPQFIFQYYEKEERGRGNFPDRFSARQFPNYSSELNVNALLLGDSALYLCASSLVRGSTEAFFGQGTRLTVV.

This chain connects TRBV14 to TRBJ2-3, with D perhaps TRBD1 (6 bases). Germline V gene lookup returns CDR1 SGHDN and CDR2 FVKESK. The V and J ends lost 4 bases and 3 bases respectively, with 17 bases between them. This CDR3 comprises 16 residues. The CDR3 DNA follows: TGTGCCAGCAGCCTACACAGGGAATTGATTACAGATACGCAGTATTTT. The encoded protein is CASSLHRELITDTQYF.

J is TRBJ1-2 and V is TRBV28, with D perhaps TRBD1 (6 bases). The CDR3 loop spans 16 amino acids. V lost 5 bases, J lost 0 bases, and 16 bases lay in between. Germline-derived CDR1 and CDR2 are MDHEN and SYDVKM. CDR3 DNA sequence: TGTGCCAGCAGTCCGAGGACAGATAATCCTAACTATGGCTACACCTTC. Protein sequence: CASSPRTDNPNYGYTF.

This clone appeared once. Other DNA sequences in the sample encode the same CDR3. CDR3 nucleotides: TGCAGCGTTGAGACCTACAATGAGCAGTTCTTC. Its translation is CSVETYNEQFF. The chain is built from TRBV29-1 and TRBJ2-1; D is unclear. The germline V and J ends were trimmed by 3 bases and 2 bases, with 2 bases remaining between them. Germline CDR1 SQVTM, CDR2 ANQGSEA. The CDR3 has 11 amino acids.

This clone was seen only once. The rearrangement uses TRBV2 and TRBJ2-1; no reliable D call. Looked up from germline, CDR1 is SNHLY and CDR2 is FYNNEI. The CDR3 extends over 14 amino acids. Trimming shortened V by 6 bases and J by 3 bases, and 12 bases separated the two germline ends. The CDR3 nucleotides are TGTGCCAGCAGAGGAGTGGACCTCTACAATGAGCAGTTCTTC. Protein: CASRGVDLYNEQFF.

This CDR3 reads CASRENRSPYEQYF. The CDR3 DNA is TGCGCCAGCAGGGAGAACAGGAGTCCCTACGAGCAGTACTTC. V and J are TRBV23-1 and TRBJ2-7; possibly TRBD1 for D (5 bases). TRBV23-1 is recorded as an ORF, its role being uncertain. V was trimmed by 6 bases and J by 2 bases, leaving 14 bases between them. The CDR3 extends over 14 amino acids.

The V call is TRBV7-9, the J call TRBJ2-7, with D possibly matching TRBD2 (6 bases). The CDR3 covers 13 residues. V lost 5 bases and J lost 7, with 15 bases in between. The germline CDR1 and CDR2 sequences are SEHNR and FQNEAQ (reference sequence). In DNA form, the CDR3 reads TGTGCCAGCAGCCAGGGACTCCGGAGGGAGCAGTACTTC. It translates to CASSQGLRREQYF.

The chain combines TRBV5-4 with TRBJ1-2, with 7 bases aligning to TRBD1. CDR1 SGHNT and CDR2 YYREEE come from the germline V gene (reference sequence). The CDR3 length is 14 residues. With 4 bases clipped from V and 7 bases from J, the junction kept 10 bases outside the gene matches. The CDR3 bases are TGTGCCAGCAGCCCACCGACAGGGCAAGGTGGCTACACCTTC. Encoded protein: CASSPPTGQGGYTF.

The chain carries TRBV13 and TRBJ2-5, with a tentative D call TRBD1 (6 bases). CDR1 and CDR2 (germline): PRHDT, FYEKMQ (reference sequence). With 0 bases removed from V and 3 bases from J, the gap between germline ends came to 20 bases. The CDR3 length is 18 residues. The CDR3 loop is CASSLGHLDSDLEETQYF. For the CDR3, the DNA is TGTGCCAGCAGCTTAGGGCACCTGGACAGCGACCTAGAAGAGACCCAGTACTTC.

The rearrangement uses TRBV27 and TRBJ2-7; D possibly corresponds to TRBD1 (5 bases). Germline V lookup: CDR1 MNHEY, CDR2 SMNVEV (reference sequence). Trimming pared 0 bases from V and 2 bases from J, leaving 17 bases between. The CDR3 runs 17 residues. This chain's CDR3 is CASSLSSSRAFTYEQYF. For the CDR3, the DNA is TGTGCCAGCAGTTTATCGTCCTCCAGGGCCTTCACCTACGAGCAGTACTTC.

The CDR3 nucleotides are TGCAGCGTTGAAGAGGGCGGGCAGGGCTCTGGCTACACCTTC. This gives the protein CSVEEGGQGSGYTF. The J gene is TRBJ1-2, the V gene TRBV29-1; tentatively, D is TRBD1 (5 bases). The V gene's germline CDR1 is SQVTM and CDR2 ANQGSEA. Trimming removed 0 bases at V and 7 bases at J, with 15 bases between. The CDR3 has 14 amino acids. Combining the CDR3 with reference TRBV29-1 and TRBJ1-2 gives the whole variable domain SAVISQKPSRDICQRGTSLTIQCQVDSQVTMMFWYRQQPGQSLTLIATANQGSEATYESGFVIDKFPISRPNLTFSTLTVSNMSPEDSSIYLCSVEEGGQGSGYTFGSGTRLTVV.

The chain combines TRBV6-1 with TRBJ2-7; the D gene is possibly TRBD2 (7 bases). The CDR3 loop spans 16 amino acids. The V end was cut by 1 base, the J end by 1 base, with 14 bases between. The germline V gene encodes CDR1 MNHNS and CDR2 SASEGT. This CDR3 reads CASSEEVGGGSYEQYF. For the CDR3, the DNA is TGTGCCAGCAGTGAAGAGGTAGGGGGGGGTTCCTACGAGCAGTACTTC.

V and J are TRBV11-2 and TRBJ2-6; D call uncertain. The CDR3 covers 16 residues. Trimming left V 4 bases short and J 1 base short, with 11 bases between. Germline V gene data show CDR1 as SGHAT and CDR2 as FQNNGV. CDR3 amino acids: CASSSPRVSGANVLTF. DNA of the CDR3: TGTGCCAGCAGCTCCCCTAGAGTATCTGGGGCCAACGTCCTGACTTTC.

This chain uses TRBV7-2 with TRBJ2-7; 9 positions agree with TRBD2. The J segment lost 0 bases and the V segment lost 1 base, leaving 7 bases of the junction unmatched. CDR1 is SGHTA, CDR2 FQGNSA, per germline. The CDR3 totals 17 residues. CDR3: CASSLGRLAGNSYEQYF. The CDR3 region has the DNA TGTGCCAGCAGCTTAGGTAGGCTAGCGGGGAACTCCTACGAGCAGTACTTC.

V is TRBV7-9 and J is TRBJ1-4, with D possibly TRBD1 on 6 matching bases. CDR3 length: 16 amino acids. Germline loops: CDR1 SEHNR, CDR2 FQNEAQ (reference sequence). V dropped 5 bases and J dropped 5 bases, with 18 bases sitting between them. CDR3 coding DNA: TGTGCCAGCAGCGCAGGTGTTGTGGGGGCAAATGAAAAACTGTTTTTT. Its translation: CASSAGVVGANEKLFF.

The chain employs TRBV30 and TRBJ1-4; D call uncertain. The length of the CDR3 is 15 residues. The V gene's germline CDR1 is GTSNPN and CDR2 SVGIG (reference sequence). The V end lost 4 bases, the J end lost 0 bases, and 12 bases lay between the germline ends. For the CDR3, the DNA is TGTGCCTGGATCCGCCACTGGGCAACTAATGAAAAACTGTTTTTT. Its protein product is CAWIRHWATNEKLFF.

On this clone: The same CDR3 can be traced to other DNA sequences in this sample. This chain links TRBV27 with TRBJ2-6; 7 bases fit TRBD1. The germline V gene encodes CDR1 MNHEY and CDR2 SMNVEV (reference sequence). The CDR3 has 15 residues. J was trimmed by 1 base and V by 6 bases; bases with no gene match: 3. CDR3 in amino acids: CASSLRGSGANVLTF. CDR3 in DNA: TGTGCCAGCAGCCTCAGGGGGTCTGGGGCCAACGTCCTGACTTTC.

The chain has TRBV11-2 and TRBJ1-3; D perhaps matches TRBD1 (6 bases). Trimming pared 5 bases from V and 0 bases from J, leaving 11 bases between. The CDR3 is 15 amino acids. Germline V lookup: CDR1 SGHAT, CDR2 FQNNGV. CDR3 protein: CASSQDSRSGNTIYF. For the CDR3, the DNA is TGTGCCAGCAGCCAGGACAGCCGCTCTGGAAACACCATATATTTT.